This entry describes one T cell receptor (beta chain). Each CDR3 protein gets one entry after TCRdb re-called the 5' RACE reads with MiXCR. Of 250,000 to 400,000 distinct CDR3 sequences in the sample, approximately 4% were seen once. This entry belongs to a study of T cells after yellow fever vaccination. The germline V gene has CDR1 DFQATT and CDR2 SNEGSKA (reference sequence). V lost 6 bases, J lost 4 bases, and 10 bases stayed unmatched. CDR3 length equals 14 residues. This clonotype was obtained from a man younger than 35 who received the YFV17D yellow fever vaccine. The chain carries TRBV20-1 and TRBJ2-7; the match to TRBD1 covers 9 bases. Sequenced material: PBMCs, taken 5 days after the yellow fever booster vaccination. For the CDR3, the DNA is TGCAGTGCGCAACAGGGGGCAGGTTATTACGAGCAGTACGTC. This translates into CSAQQGAGYYEQYV.